The clone carrying this T cell receptor beta chain has a handful of counts. The record originates from a study of blood T cells in healthy people across ages. Using a J-beta primer mix together with a sample-barcoded 5' primer, a second PCR was run for roughly 7 to 12 cycles. TCRdb recomputed calls from the 5' RACE reads with MiXCR, one row per CDR3 protein. Among 1.5 million to 2 million distinct CDR3 sequences listed, 28% were seen once. Germline CDR1 reads DFQATT; CDR2 reads SNEGSKA (reference sequence). The CDR3 has 13 residues. Trimming shortened V by 2 bases and J by 5 bases, and 7 bases separated the two germline ends.

The TCR was taken from a woman aged 25 to 45 in good health. The J gene is TRBJ1-6, the V gene TRBV20-1, with D uncertain. Sequencing was done on a sample of blood. This CDR3 is CSARQPNNSPLHF. The DNA for the CDR3 is TGCAGTGCTAGACAGCCGAATAATTCACCCCTCCACTTT.